The clone carrying this TCR beta chain was observed a handful of times. Antigen specificity is unknown. The entry originates in a study of cytomegalovirus exposure and HLA in healthy donors. Findings and limits, study-wide: The listing of some 170 TCR beta chains classed them as cytomegalovirus-associated.

Nominal health characterized the donors when sampled, though unrecorded immune exposures were likely. CDR1 and CDR2 from the germline V gene are SQVTM and ANQGSEA. The CDR3 consists of 13 residues. V gave up 4 bases and J gave up 3 bases; unmatched junction bases: 2. Primers included in the PCR were 60 Vbeta and 13 Jbeta primers. Sequencing was performed with immunoSEQ multiplex PCR; in TCRdb, only in-frame clones are kept and a portion is missing. The data contain over 50,000 clones, around 90% of them seen just once; the ten biggest clones take up about 1.6%. The sequence came from a man aged 30 to 39 in good health and CMV-seropositive. The chain joins TRBV29-1 to TRBJ2-2, with 7 positions matching TRBD1. The sequenced sample was PBMCs. The CDR3 spells CSVGQGYTGELFF. The CDR3 DNA reads as TGCAGCGTTGGACAGGGTTACACCGGGGAGCTGTTTTTT.